These 23 T cell receptor beta chains were all obtained from the same sample, sequenced in a study of read filtering for tumor transcriptome and immune sequencing. This library used roughly 430 ng RNA and molecular barcoded adaptors spanning alpha/delta and beta/gamma chains. TCRdb processed the reads anew with MiXCR; each CDR3 protein has one entry. Among 100,000 to 150,000 distinct CDR3 sequences listed, 10% to 15% were seen once. Specimen: a population of CD138-negative cells sorted from bone marrow. Receptors originate from a donor aged 40 or over with multiple myeloma.

There are many counts of this clonotype. V and J are TRBV6-6 and TRBJ1-5; D possibly corresponds to TRBD1 (5 bases). V was cut by 9 bases and J by 0 bases, with 6 bases left in between. The CDR3 sequence is 12 residues long. The germline gives CDR1 MNHNY, CDR2 SVGAGI (reference sequence). In DNA, the CDR3 is TGTGCCAGGGGGGTTAGCAATCAGCCCCAGCATTTT. It encodes CARGVSNQPQHF.

A word on this clonotype: This could be a read error, since a much larger clone is one nucleotide away. The J gene is TRBJ2-1, the V gene TRBV5-1, with 11 bases lining up with TRBD2. CDR3 length: 15 residues. Germline V lookup: CDR1 SGHRS, CDR2 YFSETQ. The CDR3 loop is CAGSPGLADNNEQFF. CDR3 sequence (DNA): TGCGCCGGCAGCCCGGGACTAGCGGATAACAATGAGCAGTTCTTC.

This clonotype has a count of ten or more. The chain couples TRBV5-1 to TRBJ2-2; D possibly corresponds to TRBD1 (6 bases). The ends were cut back, 6 bases at V and 0 bases at J, with 9 bases in the middle. Germline V gene sequence: CDR1 SGHRS, CDR2 YFSETQ. CDR3 size: 14 residues. Written as DNA, the CDR3 is TGCGCCAGCATGGGGACAACGAACACCGGGGAGCTGTTTTTT. Translating it yields CASMGTTNTGELFF.

This clonotype was detected ten times or more. This sequence joins TRBV4-2 and TRBJ2-1; D unresolved. Germline loops: CDR1 LGHNA, CDR2 YNFKEQ. CDR3 length equals 13 residues. V dropped 0 bases and J dropped 7 bases, with 7 bases sitting between them. CDR3 sequence reads: CASSQDWSNEQFF. The DNA for the CDR3 is TGTGCCAGCAGCCAAGACTGGTCAAATGAGCAGTTCTTC.

This clonotype was seen at least ten times. This chain joins TRBV20-1 and TRBJ1-5; 7 positions match TRBD1. The V and J ends lost 3 bases and 0 bases, in that order; junction bases with no gene match: 23. The CDR3 runs to 21 residues. CDR1 is DFQATT, CDR2 SNEGSKA, per germline (reference sequence). CDR3 region: CSASVYRDRGNKIYSNQPQHF. The DNA of the CDR3 is TGCAGTGCTAGCGTTTACCGGGACAGAGGCAATAAGATTTATAGCAATCAGCCCCAGCATTTT.

As for this clonotype: It may be a read error: a sequence one base away is much more abundant. The chain joins TRBV19 to TRBJ2-1; perhaps TRBD2 as D (7 bases). CDR3 length equals 12 residues. Germline-derived CDR1 and CDR2 are LNHDA and SQIVND (reference sequence). The CDR3 DNA follows: TGTGCCAGTAGTACGGGGGGCAATGGGCAGTTCTTC. It yields the protein CASSTGGNGQFF.

Many counts were recorded for this clonotype. The gene calls are TRBV7-2 and TRBJ2-3, with D hard to call. CDR3 length equals 15 residues. CDR1 is SGHTA, CDR2 FQGNSA, per germline. The V gene lost 2 bases and the J gene lost 2 bases, with 11 bases spanning the gap. The CDR3 loop is CASSLKYGPTDTQYF. DNA for the CDR3: TGTGCCAGCAGCTTAAAATACGGGCCCACAGATACGCAGTATTTT. Supplemented by reference TRBV7-2 and TRBJ2-3, the full variable domain reads GAGVSQSPSNKVTEKGKDVELRCDPISGHTALYWYRQSLGQGLEFLIYFQGNSAPDKSGLPSDRFSAERTGGSVSTLTIQRTQQEDSAVYLCASSLKYGPTDTQYFGPGTRLTVL.

This clonotype was observed at least ten times. The chain uses TRBV6-5 and TRBJ2-1; 9 bases fit TRBD2. Trimming took 6 bases from V and 7 from J; bases not matched to a gene: 4. There are 13 residues in the CDR3. Germline V lookup: CDR1 MNHEY, CDR2 SVGAGI. In DNA form, the CDR3 reads TGTGCCAGCAGAGGACTAGCGCAGAATGAGCAGTTCTTC. This gives the protein CASRGLAQNEQFF.

V usage is TRBV20-1 and J usage is TRBJ2-5; 8 positions match TRBD1. After removal of 0 bases from V and 5 bases from J, the junction contained 11 bases not matched to a gene. CDR3 length: 16 amino acids. In germline, CDR1 is DFQATT, CDR2 SNEGSKA (reference sequence). CDR3 in amino acids: CSARDRRQGFGETQYF. CDR3 DNA sequence: TGCAGTGCTAGAGATCGAAGACAGGGGTTTGGGGAGACCCAGTACTTC.

This clonotype showed up many times. This chain connects TRBV7-8 to TRBJ1-1, with D maybe TRBD1 (5 bases). The CDR3 length is 11 residues. The germline V gene has CDR1 SGHVS and CDR2 FQNEAQ. V was pared by 5 bases and J by 8 bases, with 9 bases between. The CDR3 loop is CASSRDSEAFF. The CDR3 DNA reads as TGTGCCAGCAGCAGAGACAGCGAAGCTTTCTTT. The full variable domain, completed using reference TRBV7-8 and TRBJ1-1, is GAGVSQSPRYKVAKRGQDVALRCDPISGHVSLFWYQQALGQGPEFLTYFQNEAQLDKSGLPSDRFFAERPEGSVSTLKIQRTQQEDSAVYLCASSRDSEAFFGQGTRLTVV.

This clonotype has at least ten counts. The chain has TRBV28 and TRBJ2-7; tentative D call: TRBD1 (6 bases). CDR1 is MDHEN, CDR2 SYDVKM, per germline. Trimming cost V 7 bases and J 3 bases, with 16 bases left between them. The CDR3 contains 14 residues. The CDR3 nucleotides are TGTGCCAGCACCCTCCTCGGACAGAACTACGAGCAGTACTTC. This sequence encodes CASTLLGQNYEQYF.

This clonotype was detected ten times or more. This chain joins TRBV18 and TRBJ1-6, with a possible D match to TRBD1 (5 bases). The CDR3 loop spans 17 amino acids. Germline V lookup: CDR1 KGHSH, CDR2 LQKENI. V was clipped by 0 bases and J by 7 bases, with 16 bases between them. CDR3 sequence (DNA): TGTGCCAGCTCACCACCCATGCCGGGGGAACGAAATTCACCCCTCCACTTT. Translation gives CASSPPMPGERNSPLHF.

This clonotype appeared many times. The chain joins TRBV29-1 to TRBJ2-1; D gene unclear. Germline V gives CDR1 SQVTM, CDR2 ANQGSEA. The CDR3 loop spans 10 amino acids. V was cut by 4 bases and J by 10 bases, with 8 bases left in between. The CDR3 region has the DNA TGCAGCGTTGCCCATCTAGAGCAGTTCTTC. As protein: CSVAHLEQFF.

On this clonotype itself: A much larger clone lies a single base off, so this may be a read error. The CDR3 sequence: CAISRDDGVTEQYF. The CDR3 DNA sequence: TGTGCCATCAGCAGAGACGATGGGGTCACCGAGCAGTACTTC. The chain has TRBV15 and TRBJ2-7; no firm D call. Germline lookup yields CDR1 LNHNV and CDR2 YYDKDF (reference sequence). The CDR3 totals 14 residues.

This clonotype was detected ten times or more. CDR3 protein: CASSLQGAQAFF. DNA of the CDR3: TGTGCCAGCAGCTTACAGGGGGCGCAAGCTTTCTTT. The J gene is TRBJ1-1, the V gene TRBV7-2, with 8 bases identical to TRBD1. J was trimmed by 9 bases and V by 2 bases; bases with no gene match: 2. The germline V gene has CDR1 SGHTA and CDR2 FQGNSA. The CDR3 extends over 12 amino acids.

The chain combines TRBV5-1 with TRBJ1-1; possible D gene TRBD1, 6 bases. V was cut by 5 bases and J by 5 bases, with 19 bases left in between. CDR1 is SGHRS, CDR2 YFSETQ, per germline. This CDR3 is 15 amino acids long. The CDR3 sequence: CASSSAPSGETEAFF. The CDR3 DNA follows: TGCGCCAGCAGTTCCGCCCCGTCAGGGGAGACTGAAGCTTTCTTT.

A note on this clonotype: One base away lies a much larger clone, so this may be a sequencing read error. The J gene is TRBJ2-7, the V gene TRBV3-1; 10 bases line up with TRBD1. The CDR3 sequence is 14 residues long. Germline assignment: CDR1 LGHDT and CDR2 YNNKEL (reference sequence). The CDR3: CAGSQDRGLYEQYF. The CDR3 DNA follows: TGTGCCGGCAGCCAAGACAGGGGGCTATACGAGCAGTACTTC.

About this clonotype itself: With a much larger clone just one base away, this may be a read error. The chain recombines TRBV7-9 with TRBJ2-3; D gene unclear. V lost 3 bases to trimming and J lost 2 bases, with 9 bases between them. Germline values: CDR1 SEHNR, CDR2 FQNEAQ (reference sequence). This CDR3 is 14 amino acids long. The CDR3 reads CASSFVFNTDTQYF. CDR3 DNA sequence: TGTGCCAGCAGCTTCGTCTTCAACACAGATACGCAGTATTTT. Full variable domain (rest looked up from reference TRBV7-9 and TRBJ2-3): DTGVSQNPRHKITKRGQNVTFRCDPISEHNRLYWYRQTLGQGPEFLTYFQNEAQLEKSRLLSDRFSAERPKGSFSTLEIQRTEQGDSAMYLCASSFVFNTDTQYFGPGTRLTVL.

This clonotype was observed a few times. This chain links TRBV5-4 with TRBJ2-3; no clear D. Between the trimmed V and J ends, which lost 1 base and 0 bases, there was a span of 6 bases. The CDR3 sequence is 14 residues long. The germline V gene encodes CDR1 SGHNT and CDR2 YYREEE (reference sequence). CDR3 bases: TGTGCCAGCAGCTTGATTGCTAGCACAGATACGCAGTATTTT. This codes for CASSLIASTDTQYF.

This clonotype was picked up one time. The conserved closing phenylalanine or tryptophan is absent in this CDR3, likely reflecting a read error. The chain links TRBV5-1 to TRBJ1-1; D is undetermined. There are 13 residues in the CDR3. In germline, CDR1 is SGHRS, CDR2 YFSETQ. The V end lost 4 bases, the J end lost 0 bases, and 7 bases lay between the germline ends. The CDR3 bases are TGCGCCAGCAGCCTCGGGATGAACACTGAAGCTTTCTCT. This sequence encodes CASSLGMNTEAFS.

In regard to this clonotype: One base away lies a much larger clone, so this may be a sequencing read error. V is TRBV6-6 and J is TRBJ2-7, with 10 bases that match TRBD1. In germline, CDR1 is MNHNY, CDR2 SVGAGI (reference sequence). The CDR3 consists of 15 residues. Losses at the gene ends were 7 bases for V and 5 bases for J; bases not matched to a gene: 11. The CDR3 DNA reads as TGTGCCAGCAACTGGGGGACAGGGGAATCGGACGAGCAGTACTTC. It encodes CASNWGTGESDEQYF.

A few counts support this clonotype. The chain carries TRBV5-1 and TRBJ2-7; D possibly corresponds to TRBD1 (5 bases). Trimming pared 9 bases from V and 2 bases from J, leaving 15 bases between. The germline V gene encodes CDR1 SGHRS and CDR2 YFSETQ. This CDR3 contains 13 residues. Here the CDR3 reads CATRRQGTYEQYF. The CDR3 DNA reads as TGCGCCACCCGGCGGCAGGGAACCTACGAGCAGTACTTC.

Note on this clonotype: An end of the junction differs from the germline gene, which may be a read error. The chain links TRBV12-3 or TRBV12-4 to TRBJ1-3; TRBD1 might be the D (6 bases). The CDR3 loop spans 16 amino acids. The CDR3 region has the DNA TGTGCCAGCAGTTTAACGTCCGGGGGCTCTGGAGACACCATATATTTT. It is translated as CASSLTSGGSGDTIYF.